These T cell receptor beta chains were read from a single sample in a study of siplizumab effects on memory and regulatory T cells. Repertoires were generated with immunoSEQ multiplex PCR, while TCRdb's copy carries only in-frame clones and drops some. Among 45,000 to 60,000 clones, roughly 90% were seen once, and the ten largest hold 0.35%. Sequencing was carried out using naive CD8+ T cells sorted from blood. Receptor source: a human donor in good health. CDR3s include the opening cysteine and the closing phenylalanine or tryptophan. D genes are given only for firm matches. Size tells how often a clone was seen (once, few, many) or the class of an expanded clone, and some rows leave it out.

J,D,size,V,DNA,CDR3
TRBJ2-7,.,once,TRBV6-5,TGTGCCAGCAGAGCACGGGCAGGGAGCGCCTACGAGCAGTACTTC,CASRARAGSAYEQYF
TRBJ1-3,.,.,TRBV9,TGTGCCAGCAGCGTAGTATGTAGGCACACCATATATTTT,CASSVVCRHTIYF
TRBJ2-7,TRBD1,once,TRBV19,TGTGCCAGTAGTATTGGGACAGGGCCCTACGAGCAGTACTTC,CASSIGTGPYEQYF
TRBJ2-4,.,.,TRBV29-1,TGCAGCGCCCTAAAGATGAACATTCAGTACTTC,CSALKMNIQYF
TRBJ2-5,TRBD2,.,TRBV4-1,TGCGCCAGCAGCTACCCGGGGTTGGCGGGAGAAACACAAGAGACCCAGTACTTC,CASSYPGLAGETQETQYF
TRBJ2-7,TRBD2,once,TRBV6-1,TGTGCCAGCAGTGAAGCTCGAGCGGGAGCCTCGTACTACGAGCAGTACTTC,CASSEARAGASYYEQYF
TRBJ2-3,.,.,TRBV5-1,TGCGCCAGCATAGCAATCCGGGGCTACACAGATACGCAGTATTTT,CASIAIRGYTDTQYF
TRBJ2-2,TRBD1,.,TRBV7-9,TGTGCCAGCAGCCAGGGGGAACAATCGAACACCGGGGAGCTGTTTTTT,CASSQGEQSNTGELFF
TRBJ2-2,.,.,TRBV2,TGTGCCAGCAGGGAGGGGACTCACACCGGGGAGCTGTTTTTT,CASREGTHTGELFF
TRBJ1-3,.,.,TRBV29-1,TGCAGCGTCCCCCTTGGGAACACCATATATTTT,CSVPLGNTIYF
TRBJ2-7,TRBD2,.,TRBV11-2,TGTGCCAGCAGCCGCGGGAGGGCTGATTCCTACGAGCAGTACTTC,CASSRGRADSYEQYF
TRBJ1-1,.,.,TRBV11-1,TGTGCCAGCAACCGAGACGGTTTGAACACTGAAGCTTTCTTT,CASNRDGLNTEAFF
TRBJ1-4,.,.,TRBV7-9,TGTGCCAGCAGCCCCCGATATCCAACTAATGAAAAACTGTTTTTT,CASSPRYPTNEKLFF
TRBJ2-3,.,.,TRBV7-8,TGTGCCAGCAGCTCTTATAGCACAGATACGCAGTATTTT,CASSSYSTDTQYF
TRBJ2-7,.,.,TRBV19,TGTGCCAGTAGCCAGGGATACGAGCAGTACTTC,CASSQGYEQYF
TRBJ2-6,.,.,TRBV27,TGTGCCAGCAGTAGAAGCCCGAAATACTCTGGGGCCAACGTCCTGACTTTC,CASSRSPKYSGANVLTF
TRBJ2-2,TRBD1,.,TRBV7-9,TGTGCCAGCAGCAGAGGACAGGCTAAGAACACCGGGGAGCTGTTTTTT,CASSRGQAKNTGELFF
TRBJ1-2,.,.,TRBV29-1,TGCAGCGCCGACCCGTCACAGGCTAACTATGGCTACACCTTC,CSADPSQANYGYTF
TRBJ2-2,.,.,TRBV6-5,TGTGCCAGCAGTTCCTCCGGGACTTACACCGGGGAGCTGTTTTTT,CASSSSGTYTGELFF
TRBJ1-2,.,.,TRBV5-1,TGCGCCAGCAGCTGGACAGCGAACTATGGCTACACCTTC,CASSWTANYGYTF
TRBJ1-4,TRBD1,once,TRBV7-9,TGTGCCAGCAGCTTAGATCTGGGACAGGGGTCCGGTGAAAAACTGTTTTTT,CASSLDLGQGSGEKLFF
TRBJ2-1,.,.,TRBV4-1,TGCGCCAGCAGCCGATCCGGGCAGGACCCCTGGGGTGAGCAGTTCTTC,CASSRSGQDPWGEQFF
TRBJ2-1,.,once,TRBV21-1,TGTGCCAGCACCCCGCGGGGCCACTCCTACAATGAGCAGTTCTTC,CASTPRGHSYNEQFF
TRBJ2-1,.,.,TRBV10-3,TGTGCCATCAGTGAAGCACAGTACAATGAGCAGTTCTTC,CAISEAQYNEQFF
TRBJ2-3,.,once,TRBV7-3,TGTGCCAGCAGCCACCCGGGGGCAGATACGCAGTATTTT,CASSHPGADTQYF
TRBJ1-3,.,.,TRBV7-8,TGTGCCAGCAGGGGCGGGGTCGGCTCTGGAAACACCATATATTTT,CASRGGVGSGNTIYF